This T cell receptor (beta chain) comes out of a study of shared clonotypes between healthy human individuals. Overall study context: The cohort had two women and a few men, ages 18 to 49.

Points on this clone: Its antigen is still unknown.

Broader study findings: Depth was large, yet rarefaction showed that sorted-subset sequencing was incomplete.

For each subset, genomic DNA was distributed in equal portions over several immunoSEQ plates. TCRdb keeps only in-frame clones here, not all; method: immunoSEQ multiplex PCR. In the table there are just over 2,000,000 clones, roughly 96% of which are singletons. The source of this sequence is a young man in good health. The sample was naive CD4+ T cells sorted from blood. Described subset: CD45RA+ positively selected.

The CDR3 coding sequence is TGCGCCAGCAGCTTGGTTAGCCGCAATTCACCCCTCCACTTT. It is translated as CASSLVSRNSPLHF. This rearrangement joins TRBV5-1 to TRBJ1-6, with D hard to call. The length of the CDR3 is 14 residues. With 0 bases removed from V and 7 bases from J, the gap between germline ends came to 8 bases. The germline CDR1 and CDR2 sequences are SGHRS and YFSETQ.